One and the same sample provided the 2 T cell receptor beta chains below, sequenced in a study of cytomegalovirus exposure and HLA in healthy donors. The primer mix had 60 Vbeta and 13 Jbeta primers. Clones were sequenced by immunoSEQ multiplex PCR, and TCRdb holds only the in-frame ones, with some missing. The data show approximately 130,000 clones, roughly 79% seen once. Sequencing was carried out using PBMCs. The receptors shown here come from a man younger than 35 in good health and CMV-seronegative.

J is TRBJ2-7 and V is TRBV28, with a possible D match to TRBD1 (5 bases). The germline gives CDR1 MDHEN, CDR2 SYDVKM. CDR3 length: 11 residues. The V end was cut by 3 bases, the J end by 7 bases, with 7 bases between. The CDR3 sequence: CASSFPGEQYF. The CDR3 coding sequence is TGTGCCAGCAGTTTCCCAGGGGAGCAGTACTTC.

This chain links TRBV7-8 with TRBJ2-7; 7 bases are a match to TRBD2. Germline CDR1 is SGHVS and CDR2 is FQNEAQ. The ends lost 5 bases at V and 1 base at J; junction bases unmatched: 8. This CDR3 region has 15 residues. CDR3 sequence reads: CASSQTGGQSYEQYF. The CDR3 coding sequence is TGTGCCAGCAGCCAAACGGGGGGTCAATCCTACGAGCAGTACTTC.